Listed below are T cell receptor beta chains from one sample, sequenced in a study of blood T cell repertoires in COVID-19. Assay used: immunoSEQ multiplex PCR; TCRdb lists only in-frame clones, some missing. Here the sample spans about 250,000 clones, 70% to 85% being singletons. The sequenced sample was peripheral blood. Source of these receptors: a man older than 75 with acute or convalescent COVID-19. The CDR3 runs from the conserved cysteine through the conserved F or W. The D gene is left open where the match is weak. Part of the rows lack a size; the others show once, few, many or a class for expanded clones.

clone_size	v_call	j_call	d_call	cdr3_aa	cdr3_nt
NA	TRBV20-1	TRBJ1-2	NA	CSARAGSGYTF	TGCAGTGCTAGAGCAGGTAGTGGCTACACCTTC
once	TRBV19	TRBJ2-1	NA	CASSTHGGNEQFF	TGTGCCAGTAGTACTCACGGCGGGAATGAGCAGTTCTTC
NA	TRBV6-2/TRBV6-3	TRBJ1-5	NA	CASSRYSNQPQHF	TGTGCCAGCAGCCGCTATAGCAATCAGCCCCAGCATTTT
NA	TRBV5-1	TRBJ2-7	TRBD2	CASSSGTSDYEQYF	TGCGCCAGCAGCTCCGGGACTAGCGACTACGAGCAGTACTTC
NA	TRBV3-1/TRBV3-2	TRBJ1-2	TRBD1	CASSQVDRNYGYTF	TGTGCCAGCAGCCAAGTGGACAGGAACTATGGCTACACCTTC
NA	TRBV30	TRBJ1-5	TRBD1	CAWAHRGQPQHF	TGTGCCTGGGCCCACAGGGGTCAGCCCCAGCATTTT
NA	TRBV6-6	TRBJ1-5	TRBD1	CASTDRGHQPQHF	TGTGCCAGCACCGACAGGGGACATCAGCCCCAGCATTTT
NA	TRBV7-9	TRBJ1-2	NA	CASSFGGGRNNYGYTF	TGTGCCAGCAGCTTCGGCGGGGGCAGAAATAACTATGGCTACACCTTC
NA	TRBV10-2	TRBJ1-2	NA	CASSGQSMVGYTF	TGCGCCAGCAGTGGACAGTCGATGGTTGGCTACACCTTC
NA	TRBV5-6	TRBJ2-3	NA	CASSPLGAGKTDTQYF	TGTGCCAGCAGCCCCCTAGGGGCAGGGAAGACAGATACGCAGTATTTT
NA	TRBV5-1	TRBJ1-5	NA	CASSTGDSNQPQHF	TGCGCCAGCAGCACCGGGGATAGCAATCAGCCCCAGCATTTT
NA	TRBV12-2	TRBJ2-2	NA	CASRPGLAGGPAGELFF	TGTGCAAGTCGCCCCGGACTAGCGGGGGGGCCAGCCGGGGAGCTGTTTTTT
few	TRBV24-1	TRBJ2-3	NA	CATSAPGLGTDTQYF	TGTGCCACCAGTGCCCCAGGGCTGGGCACAGATACGCAGTATTTT
NA	TRBV3-1/TRBV3-2	TRBJ2-7	NA	CASSQYGQHTYEQYF	TGTGCCAGCAGCCAATACGGACAGCATACTTACGAGCAGTACTTC
NA	TRBV2	TRBJ2-3	TRBD1	CASRNRGHSTDTQYF	TGTGCCAGCAGAAACAGGGGGCACAGCACAGATACGCAGTATTTT
NA	TRBV11-2	TRBJ2-2	NA	CASSLEVVVGELFF	TGTGCCAGCAGCTTAGAAGTGGTAGTCGGGGAGCTGTTTTTT
NA	TRBV5-6	TRBJ2-3	NA	CASSQTLIPDTQYF	TGTGCCAGCAGCCAGACTCTCATCCCAGATACGCAGTATTTT
NA	TRBV6-6	TRBJ1-6	TRBD1	CASSRSTGVTDNSPLHF	TGTGCCAGCAGTCGGTCCACAGGGGTGACAGATAATTCACCCCTCCACTTT
NA	TRBV6-5	TRBJ1-1	NA	CASRTDTEAFF	TGTGCCAGCAGGACAGACACTGAAGCTTTCTTT
NA	TRBV11-2	TRBJ1-1	NA	CASSPDRFTEAFF	TGTGCCAGCAGCCCAGACAGATTCACTGAAGCTTTCTTT
NA	TRBV7-9	TRBJ1-1	NA	CASSLASHIALGTEAFF	TGTGCCAGCAGCTTAGCGTCTCACATTGCTCTTGGCACTGAAGCTTTCTTT
once	TRBV9	TRBJ1-6	TRBD1	CASSKKPGLQGGSPLHF	TGTGCCAGCAGCAAAAAACCCGGGCTTCAGGGGGGTTCACCCCTCCACTTT
NA	TRBV11-2	TRBJ1-2	NA	CASSLDRRSGRDGYTF	TGTGCCAGCAGCTTAGATCGTAGGTCAGGTAGAGATGGCTACACCTTC
NA	TRBV10-2	TRBJ2-2	TRBD2	CASSEWAGGSDGELFF	TGCGCCAGCAGTGAGTGGGCGGGGGGAAGTGACGGGGAGCTGTTTTTT
NA	TRBV6-5	TRBJ1-1	NA	CASSSNTEAFF	TGTGCCAGCAGTTCTAACACTGAAGCTTTCTTT
NA	TRBV30	TRBJ2-1	NA	CAWEAGTRSSYNEQFF	TGTGCCTGGGAAGCCGGGACAAGGAGCTCCTACAATGAGCAGTTCTTC
NA	TRBV5-1	TRBJ2-7	TRBD1	CASSGTGYYEQYF	TGCGCCAGCAGCGGGACAGGATACTACGAGCAGTACTTC
NA	TRBV5-1	TRBJ2-7	TRBD2	CASSFPAGSSYEQYF	TGCGCCAGCAGCTTCCCAGCGGGGAGCTCCTACGAGCAGTACTTC
NA	TRBV5-4	TRBJ2-1	NA	CASSLGSSSYNEQFF	TGTGCCAGCAGCTTAGGTAGCAGCTCCTACAATGAGCAGTTCTTC
NA	TRBV5-1	TRBJ2-2	NA	CASSISLGGQGELFF	TGCGCCAGCAGCATCTCCCTCGGGGGGCAGGGGGAGCTGTTTTTT
NA	TRBV28	TRBJ1-3	TRBD1	CASSLGATGFRRNTIYF	TGTGCCAGCAGTTTGGGCGCGACAGGGTTTCGTCGGAACACCATATATTTT
NA	TRBV5-5	TRBJ2-7	NA	CASSLLGDFSYEQYF	TGTGCCAGCAGCTTGCTAGGGGATTTTTCCTACGAGCAGTACTTC
NA	TRBV28	TRBJ1-1	TRBD1	CASRGTGTNTEAFF	TGTGCCAGCAGGGGGACAGGGACGAACACTGAAGCTTTCTTT
NA	TRBV18	TRBJ1-1	TRBD1	CASSPETGPMNTEAFF	TGTGCCAGCTCACCGGAGACAGGGCCAATGAACACTGAAGCTTTCTTT
NA	TRBV5-4	TRBJ1-1	NA	CASSLVGGNTEAFF	TGTGCCAGCAGCTTGGTGGGGGGAAACACTGAAGCTTTCTTT
NA	TRBV12-5	TRBJ1-1	TRBD1	CASGTGGQTEAFF	TGTGCTAGTGGTACAGGGGGCCAGACTGAAGCTTTCTTT
NA	TRBV11-2	TRBJ1-1	NA	CASSLERLNTEAFF	TGTGCCAGCAGCTTAGAGAGGCTGAACACTGAAGCTTTCTTT
few	TRBV12-5	TRBJ1-5	TRBD1	CASGSLRDSYSNQPQHF	TGTGCTAGTGGTTCTCTCCGGGACAGTTATAGCAATCAGCCCCAGCATTTT